A few counts support the clone carrying this T cell receptor (beta chain). The CDR3 loop spans 14 amino acids. V was trimmed by 12 bases and J by 4 bases, leaving 17 bases between them. Per germline, CDR1 KGHDR and CDR2 SFDVKD. The data originate from a study of blood T cell repertoires in COVID-19. Study processing details: Estimated nucleated cell counts came from reference gene primer amplification. Sequencing used immunoSEQ multiplex PCR; TCRdb keeps in-frame clones, though not all of them. Clonal size and the V and J genes are those of that table, whereas D and trimming came from the DNA. The sample yields 250,000 or so clones, about 88% seen once.

The V gene is TRBV24-1, the J gene TRBJ2-2; D possibly corresponds to TRBD2 (6 bases). This TCR derives from a man aged 30-40 years with active or convalescent COVID-19. Sequencing input: peripheral blood. This chain's CDR3 is CAPRDDRATGELFF. CDR3 nucleotide sequence: TGTGCCCCGCGGGACGACAGAGCCACCGGGGAGCTGTTTTTT.